This TCR beta chain was obtained from a study of vaccination effects on CD4 cells after COVID-19. Study-level results: The study found marked clonal contraction of infection- and vaccine-induced clones late after vaccination. Relatively few convalescent patients took part in the study, which had no early post-infection timepoints.

Under the ViraFEST assay, PBMC were stimulated with viral peptide pools so that antigen-specific CD4+ T cells expanded. Sequencing was performed afterwards. Following a roughly 9-day culture, CD4+ T cells were purified. Of the BNT162b2 and mRNA-1273 vaccines, participants received two doses of one or the other. A density of roughly 2 million PBMC per well was used; these cells were cultured with 10 IU/ml IL-2 and approximately 10 ug/ml peptides. Both day 3 and day 7 saw half the medium replaced with IL-2 medium. With regard to this clone: Its target is not known.

Profiling relied on immunoSEQ multiplex PCR, and the TCRdb table lists in-frame clones only, not all of them. The table shows 25,000 to 35,000 clones, with 65% to 75% occurring only once. This CDR3 is built from 14 residues. With 2 bases clipped from V and 7 bases from J, the junction kept 5 bases outside the gene matches. From germline, CDR1 is SGHRS and CDR2 YFSETQ. The TCR comes from a human donor who received a COVID-19 vaccine. Specimen: CD4+ T cells from PBMCs cultured with HCoV-OC43 spike peptides, collected after COVID-19 vaccination. Subset meaning: HCoV-OC43 spike overlapping peptide pool stimulation. The chain is built from TRBV5-1 and TRBJ2-2; 7 bases fit TRBD1. The CDR3 DNA sequence: TGCGCCAGCAGCTTTCAACAGGGGAACGGGGAGCTGTTTTTT. It encodes CASSFQQGNGELFF. The whole variable domain, filled in from reference TRBV5-1 and TRBJ2-2, reads KAGVTQTPRYLIKTRGQQVTLSCSPISGHRSVSWYQQTPGQGLQFLFEYFSETQRNKGNFPGRFSGRQFSNSRSEMNVSTLELGDSALYLCASSFQQGNGELFFGEGSRLTVL.